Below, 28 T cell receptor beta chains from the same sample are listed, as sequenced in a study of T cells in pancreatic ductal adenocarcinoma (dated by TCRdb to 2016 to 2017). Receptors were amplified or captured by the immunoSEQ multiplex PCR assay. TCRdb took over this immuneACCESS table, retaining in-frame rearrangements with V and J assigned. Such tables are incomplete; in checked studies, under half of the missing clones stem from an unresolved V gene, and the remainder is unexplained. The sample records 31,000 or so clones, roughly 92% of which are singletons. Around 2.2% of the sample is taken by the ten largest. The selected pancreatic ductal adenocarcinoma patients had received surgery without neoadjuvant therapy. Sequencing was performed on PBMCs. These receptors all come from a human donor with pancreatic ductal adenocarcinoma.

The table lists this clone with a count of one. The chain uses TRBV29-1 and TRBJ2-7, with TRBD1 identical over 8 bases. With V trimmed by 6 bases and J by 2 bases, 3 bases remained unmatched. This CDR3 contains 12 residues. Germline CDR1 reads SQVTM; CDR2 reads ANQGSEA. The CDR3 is CSVRTGPYEQYF. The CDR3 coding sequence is TGCAGCGTCCGGACAGGGCCCTACGAGCAGTACTTC.

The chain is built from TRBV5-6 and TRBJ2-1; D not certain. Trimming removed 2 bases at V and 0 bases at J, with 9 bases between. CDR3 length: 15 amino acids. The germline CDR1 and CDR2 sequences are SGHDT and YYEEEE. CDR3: CASSLRRSSYNEQFF. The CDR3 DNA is TGTGCCAGCAGCTTACGGCGCAGCTCCTACAATGAGCAGTTCTTC.

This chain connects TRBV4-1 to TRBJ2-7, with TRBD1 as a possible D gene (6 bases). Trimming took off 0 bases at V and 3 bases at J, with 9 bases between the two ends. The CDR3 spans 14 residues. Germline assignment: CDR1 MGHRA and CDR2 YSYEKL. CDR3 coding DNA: TGCGCCAGCAGCCAAGAAGCACAGGGCTACGAGCAGTACTTC. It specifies CASSQEAQGYEQYF.

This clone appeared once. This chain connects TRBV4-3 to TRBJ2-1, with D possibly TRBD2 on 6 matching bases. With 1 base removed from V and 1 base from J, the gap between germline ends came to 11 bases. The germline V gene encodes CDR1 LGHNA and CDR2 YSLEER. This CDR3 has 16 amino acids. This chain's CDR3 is CASSQVLARSYNEQFF. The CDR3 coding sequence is TGCGCCAGCAGCCAAGTCCTAGCGAGGTCCTACAATGAGCAGTTCTTC.

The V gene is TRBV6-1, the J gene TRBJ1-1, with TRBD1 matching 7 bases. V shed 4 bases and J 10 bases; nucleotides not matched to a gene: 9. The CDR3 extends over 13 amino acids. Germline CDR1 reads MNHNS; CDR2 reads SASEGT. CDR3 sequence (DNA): TGTGCCAGCAGTGTACAGGGGACCCAATCAGCTTTCTTT. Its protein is CASSVQGTQSAFF.

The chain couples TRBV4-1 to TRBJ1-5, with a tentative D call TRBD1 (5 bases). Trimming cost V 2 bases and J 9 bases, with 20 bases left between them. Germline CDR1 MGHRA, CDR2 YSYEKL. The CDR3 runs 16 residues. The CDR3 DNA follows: TGCGCCAGCAGCCAATCCTCCTCCAGGGCGCACGGGCCCCAGCATTTT. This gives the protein CASSQSSSRAHGPQHF.

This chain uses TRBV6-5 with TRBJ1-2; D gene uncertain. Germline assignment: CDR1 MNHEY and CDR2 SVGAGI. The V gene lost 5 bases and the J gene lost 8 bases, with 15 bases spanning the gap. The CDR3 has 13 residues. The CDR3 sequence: CASSEMAERGYTF. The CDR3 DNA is TGTGCCAGCAGTGAAATGGCAGAGAGGGGCTACACCTTC.

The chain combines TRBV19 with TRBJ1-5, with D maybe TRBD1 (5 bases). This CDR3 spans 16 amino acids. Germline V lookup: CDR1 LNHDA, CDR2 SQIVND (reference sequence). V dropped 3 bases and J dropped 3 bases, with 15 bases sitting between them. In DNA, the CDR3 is TGTGCCAGTAGTATGGGAGCAGGGCTATACAATCAGCCCCAGCATTTT. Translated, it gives CASSMGAGLYNQPQHF.

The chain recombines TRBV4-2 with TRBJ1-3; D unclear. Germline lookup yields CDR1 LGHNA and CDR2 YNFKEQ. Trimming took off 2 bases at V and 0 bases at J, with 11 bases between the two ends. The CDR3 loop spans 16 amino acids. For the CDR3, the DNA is TGTGCCAGCAGCCAAAAAGTGGACCTCTCTGGAAACACCATATATTTT. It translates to CASSQKVDLSGNTIYF.

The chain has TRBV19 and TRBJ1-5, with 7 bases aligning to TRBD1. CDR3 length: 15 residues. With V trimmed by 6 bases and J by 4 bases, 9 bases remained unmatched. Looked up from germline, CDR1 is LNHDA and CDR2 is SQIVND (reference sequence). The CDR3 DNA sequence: TGTGCCAGTAGCTTATTCCGGGACAGTAATCAGCCCCAGCATTTT. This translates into CASSLFRDSNQPQHF. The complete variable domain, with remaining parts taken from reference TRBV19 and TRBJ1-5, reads DGGITQSPKYLFRKEGQNVTLSCEQNLNHDAMYWYRQDPGQGLRLIYYSQIVNDFQKGDIAEGYSVSREKKESFPLTVTSAQKNPTAFYLCASSLFRDSNQPQHFGDGTRLSIL.

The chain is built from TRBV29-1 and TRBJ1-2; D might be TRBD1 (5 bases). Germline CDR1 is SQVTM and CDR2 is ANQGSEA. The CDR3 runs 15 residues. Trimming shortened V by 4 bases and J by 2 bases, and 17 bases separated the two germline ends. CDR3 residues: CSVVDGGKANYGYTF. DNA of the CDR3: TGCAGCGTTGTGGACGGGGGGAAAGCCAACTATGGCTACACCTTC.

The CDR3 DNA reads as TGTGCCAGCAGTTTTAAGCGGTCTCAAGAGACCCAGTACTTC. It specifies CASSFKRSQETQYF. The chain uses TRBV27 and TRBJ2-5; D possibly corresponds to TRBD2 (5 bases). Germline V gives CDR1 MNHEY, CDR2 SMNVEV (reference sequence). V lost 3 bases, J lost 2 bases, and 10 bases lay in between. The CDR3 sequence is 14 residues long.

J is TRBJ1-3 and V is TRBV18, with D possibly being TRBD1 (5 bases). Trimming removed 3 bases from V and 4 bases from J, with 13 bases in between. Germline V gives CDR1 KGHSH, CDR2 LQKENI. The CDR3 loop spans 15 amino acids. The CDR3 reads CASSPSRQGGNTIYF. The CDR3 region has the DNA TGTGCCAGCTCACCGAGTCGGCAGGGAGGAAACACCATATATTTT.

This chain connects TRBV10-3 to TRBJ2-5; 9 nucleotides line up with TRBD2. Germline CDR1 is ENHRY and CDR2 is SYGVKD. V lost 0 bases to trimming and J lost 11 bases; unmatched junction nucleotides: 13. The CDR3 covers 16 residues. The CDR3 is CAISESLGSGSHEQYF. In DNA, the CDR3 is TGTGCCATCAGTGAGTCGTTGGGTAGCGGGAGTCATGAGCAGTACTTC.

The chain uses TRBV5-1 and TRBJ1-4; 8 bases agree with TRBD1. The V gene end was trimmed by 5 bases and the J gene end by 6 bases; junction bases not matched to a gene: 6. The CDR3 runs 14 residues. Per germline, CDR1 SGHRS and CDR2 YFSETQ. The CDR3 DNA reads TGCGCCAGCAGGCCCGGGACAGGCCATGAAAAACTGTTTTTT. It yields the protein CASRPGTGHEKLFF.

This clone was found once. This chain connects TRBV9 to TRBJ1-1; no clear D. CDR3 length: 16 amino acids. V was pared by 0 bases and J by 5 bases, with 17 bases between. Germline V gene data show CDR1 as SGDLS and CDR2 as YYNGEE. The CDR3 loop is CASSVGSAGPRTEAFF. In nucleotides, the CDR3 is TGTGCCAGCAGCGTAGGATCGGCGGGCCCGAGGACTGAAGCTTTCTTT.

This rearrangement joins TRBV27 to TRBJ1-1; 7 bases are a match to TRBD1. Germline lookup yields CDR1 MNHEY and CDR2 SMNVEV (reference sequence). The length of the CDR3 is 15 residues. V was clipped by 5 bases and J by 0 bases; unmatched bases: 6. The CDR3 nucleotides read TGTGCCAGCAGTAAACCCGGGACAGTGAACACTGAAGCTTTCTTT. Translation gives CASSKPGTVNTEAFF.

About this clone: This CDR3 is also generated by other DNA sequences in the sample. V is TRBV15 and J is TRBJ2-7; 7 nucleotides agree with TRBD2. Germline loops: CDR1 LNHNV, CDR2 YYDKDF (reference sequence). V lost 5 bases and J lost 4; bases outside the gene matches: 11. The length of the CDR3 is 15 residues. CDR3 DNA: TGTGCCACCAGCCCCATCGCGGGAGCTGGGTACGAGCAGTACTTC. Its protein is CATSPIAGAGYEQYF.

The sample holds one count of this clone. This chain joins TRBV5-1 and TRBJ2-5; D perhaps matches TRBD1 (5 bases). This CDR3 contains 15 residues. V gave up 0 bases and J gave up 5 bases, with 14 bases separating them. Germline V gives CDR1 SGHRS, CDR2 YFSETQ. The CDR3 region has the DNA TGCGCCAGCAGCTTGGTGTTCGTGGGGCCGGAGACCCAGTACTTC. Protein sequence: CASSLVFVGPETQYF.

The CDR3 bases are TGTGCCACCAGCAGAGATGTGGAGACCCAGTACTTC. Translating gives CATSRDVETQYF. This chain links TRBV15 with TRBJ2-5, with D uncertain. CDR3 length: 12 amino acids. V lost 0 bases, J lost 5 bases, and 4 bases lay in between. Per the germline V gene, CDR1 is LNHNV and CDR2 is YYDKDF (reference sequence). Using reference TRBV15 and TRBJ2-5 for the parts outside the CDR3, the full variable domain is DAMVIQNPRYQVTQFGKPVTLSCSQTLNHNVMYWYQQKSSQAPKLLFHYYDKDFNNEADTPDNFQSRRPNTSFCFLDIRSPGLGDTAMYLCATSRDVETQYFGPGTRLLVL.

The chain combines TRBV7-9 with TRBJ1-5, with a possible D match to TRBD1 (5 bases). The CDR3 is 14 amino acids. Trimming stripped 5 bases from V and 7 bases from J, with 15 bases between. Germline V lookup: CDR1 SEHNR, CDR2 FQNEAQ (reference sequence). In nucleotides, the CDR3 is TGTGCCAGCAGCCCCGGGACCGGAGGCCAGCCCCAGCATTTT. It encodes CASSPGTGGQPQHF.

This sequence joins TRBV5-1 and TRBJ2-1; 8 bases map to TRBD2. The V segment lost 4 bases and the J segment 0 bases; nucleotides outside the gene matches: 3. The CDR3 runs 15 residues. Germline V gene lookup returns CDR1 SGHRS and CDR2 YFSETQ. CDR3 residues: CASSPGGSSYNEQFF. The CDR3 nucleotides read TGCGCCAGCAGCCCGGGGGGGAGCTCCTACAATGAGCAGTTCTTC.

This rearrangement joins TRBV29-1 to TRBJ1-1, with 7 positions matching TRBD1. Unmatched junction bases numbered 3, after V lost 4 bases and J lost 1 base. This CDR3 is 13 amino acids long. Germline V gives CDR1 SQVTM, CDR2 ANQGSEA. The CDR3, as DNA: TGCAGCGTTGTCAACAGGGGGAACACTGAAGCTTTCTTT. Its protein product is CSVVNRGNTEAFF.

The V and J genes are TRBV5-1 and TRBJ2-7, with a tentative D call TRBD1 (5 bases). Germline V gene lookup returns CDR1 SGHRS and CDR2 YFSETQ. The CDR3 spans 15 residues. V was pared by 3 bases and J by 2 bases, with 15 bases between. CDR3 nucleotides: TGCGCCAGCAGCTCCCGCCCGACAGAGACCTACGAGCAGTACTTC. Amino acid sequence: CASSSRPTETYEQYF.

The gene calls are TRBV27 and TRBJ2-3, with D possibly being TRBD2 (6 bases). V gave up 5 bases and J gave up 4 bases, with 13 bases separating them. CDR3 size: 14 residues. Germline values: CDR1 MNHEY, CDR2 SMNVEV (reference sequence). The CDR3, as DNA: TGTGCCAGCAGTCCTAGCGCCCTCCCAGATACGCAGTATTTT. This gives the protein CASSPSALPDTQYF.

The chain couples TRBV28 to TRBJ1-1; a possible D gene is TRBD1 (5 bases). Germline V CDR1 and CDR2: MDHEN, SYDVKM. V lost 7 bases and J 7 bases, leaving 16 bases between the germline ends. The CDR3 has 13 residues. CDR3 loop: CASTAAGTHEAFF. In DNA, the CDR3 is TGTGCCAGCACCGCCGCGGGGACCCATGAAGCTTTCTTT.

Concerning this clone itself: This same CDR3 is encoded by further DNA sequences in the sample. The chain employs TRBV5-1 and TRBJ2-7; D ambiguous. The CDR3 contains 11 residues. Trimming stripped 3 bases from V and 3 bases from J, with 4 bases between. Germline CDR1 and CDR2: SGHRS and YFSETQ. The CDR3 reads CASSSDYEQYF. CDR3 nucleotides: TGCGCCAGCAGCTCGGACTACGAGCAGTACTTC.

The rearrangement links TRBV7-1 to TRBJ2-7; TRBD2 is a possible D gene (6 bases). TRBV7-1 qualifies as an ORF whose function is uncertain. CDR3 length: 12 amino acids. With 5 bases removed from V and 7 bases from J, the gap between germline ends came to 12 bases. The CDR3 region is CASSTTRTEQYF. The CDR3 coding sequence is TGTGCCAGCAGCACGACTAGGACGGAGCAGTACTTC.